This TCR beta chain emerged from a study of cytomegalovirus exposure and HLA in healthy donors. Whole-study findings and limits: It was reported that the classifier diagnosed cytomegalovirus status with high specificity and sensitivity in both the original and validation cohorts. Rare TCR sequences predominated, though certain public TCRs were found in many donors. Investigators reported 164 TCR beta chains as tied to cytomegalovirus.

The CDR3 contains 15 residues. V lost 6 bases and J 0 bases, leaving 12 bases between the germline ends. CDR1 and CDR2 from the germline V gene are LNHDA and SQIVND (reference sequence). Generated by immunoSEQ multiplex PCR, the TCRdb table keeps only in-frame clones and is missing some. The repertoire holds 150,000 to 200,000 clones, with more than 75% as singletons. This clone was seen repeatedly, ten times or more. The antigen is unknown. The donors were members of the roughly 120-subject validation cohort (separate from the approximately 730-subject first cohort). Sequenced material: PBMCs. This chain joins TRBV19 and TRBJ2-1, with D possibly being TRBD2 (5 bases). This clonotype was sampled from a man aged 18 to 30 in good health and CMV-seropositive. The CDR3 DNA reads TGTGCCAGTAGCGTTGACTACAGCTCCTACAATGAGCAGTTCTTC. It is translated as CASSVDYSSYNEQFF. Drawing the rest from reference TRBV19 and TRBJ2-1, the complete variable domain is DGGITQSPKYLFRKEGQNVTLSCEQNLNHDAMYWYRQDPGQGLRLIYYSQIVNDFQKGDIAEGYSVSREKKESFPLTVTSAQKNPTAFYLCASSVDYSSYNEQFFGPGTRLTVL.